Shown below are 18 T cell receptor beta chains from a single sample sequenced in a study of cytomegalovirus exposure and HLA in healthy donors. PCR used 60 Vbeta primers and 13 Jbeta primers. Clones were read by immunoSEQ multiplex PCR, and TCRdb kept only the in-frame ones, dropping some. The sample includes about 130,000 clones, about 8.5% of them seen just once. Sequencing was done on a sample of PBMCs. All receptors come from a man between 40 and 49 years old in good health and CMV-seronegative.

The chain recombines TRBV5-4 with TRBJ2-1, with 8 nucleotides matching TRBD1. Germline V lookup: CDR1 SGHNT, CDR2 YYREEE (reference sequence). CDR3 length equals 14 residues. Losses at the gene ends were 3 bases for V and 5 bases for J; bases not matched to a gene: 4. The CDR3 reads CASSSQGADNEQFF. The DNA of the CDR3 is TGTGCCAGCAGCTCCCAGGGGGCCGACAATGAGCAGTTCTTC.

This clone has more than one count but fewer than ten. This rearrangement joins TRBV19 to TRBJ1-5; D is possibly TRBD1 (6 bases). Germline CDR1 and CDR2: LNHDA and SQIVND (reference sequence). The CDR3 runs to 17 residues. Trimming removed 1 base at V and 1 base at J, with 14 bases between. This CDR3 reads CASSIGQGLVSNQPQHF. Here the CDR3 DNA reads TGTGCCAGTAGTATAGGTCAGGGGTTGGTAAGCAATCAGCCCCAGCATTTT.

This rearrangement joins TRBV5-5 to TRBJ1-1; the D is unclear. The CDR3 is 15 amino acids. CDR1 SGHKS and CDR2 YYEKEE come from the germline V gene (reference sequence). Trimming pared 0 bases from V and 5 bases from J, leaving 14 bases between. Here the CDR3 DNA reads TGTGCCAGCAGCTTGGTGGCGGGAGCCGGAACTGAAGCTTTCTTT. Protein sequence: CASSLVAGAGTEAFF.

This CDR3 reads CASSPRTSGGAGTDTQYF. CDR3 bases: TGTGCCAGCAGCCCCCGGACTAGCGGGGGGGCAGGCACAGATACGCAGTATTTT. The genes are TRBV7-8 and TRBJ2-3; 15 nucleotides agree with TRBD2. CDR1 is SGHVS, CDR2 FQNEAQ, per germline. V lost 5 bases to trimming and J lost 1 base; unmatched junction nucleotides: 7. This CDR3 comprises 18 residues.

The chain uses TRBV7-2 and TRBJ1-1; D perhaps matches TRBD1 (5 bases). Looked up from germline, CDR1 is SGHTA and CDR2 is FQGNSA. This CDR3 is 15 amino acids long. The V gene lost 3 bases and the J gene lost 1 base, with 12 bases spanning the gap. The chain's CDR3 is CASSFGGVGNTEAFF. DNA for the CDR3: TGTGCCAGCAGCTTTGGAGGGGTGGGGAACACTGAAGCTTTCTTT.

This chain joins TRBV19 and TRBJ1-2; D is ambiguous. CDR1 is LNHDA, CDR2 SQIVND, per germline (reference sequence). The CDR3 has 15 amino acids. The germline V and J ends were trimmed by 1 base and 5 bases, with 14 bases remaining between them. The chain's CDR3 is CASSIAGETYYGYTF. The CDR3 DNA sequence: TGTGCCAGTAGTATAGCTGGGGAGACCTATTATGGCTACACCTTC.

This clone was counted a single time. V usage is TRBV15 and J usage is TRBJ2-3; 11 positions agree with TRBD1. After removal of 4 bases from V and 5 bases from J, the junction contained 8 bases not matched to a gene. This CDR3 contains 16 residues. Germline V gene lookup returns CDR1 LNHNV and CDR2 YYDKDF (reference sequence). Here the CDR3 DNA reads TGTGCCACCAGCAAAAGGGACAGGGGGAAGGGAGATACGCAGTATTTT. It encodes CATSKRDRGKGDTQYF.

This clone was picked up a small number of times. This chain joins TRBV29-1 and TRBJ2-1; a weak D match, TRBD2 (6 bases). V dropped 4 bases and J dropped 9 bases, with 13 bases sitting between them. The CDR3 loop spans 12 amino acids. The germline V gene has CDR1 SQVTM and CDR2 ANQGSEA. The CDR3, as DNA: TGCAGCGTTGGGGAGGTTGGGAGTGAGCAGTTCTTC. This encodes CSVGEVGSEQFF.

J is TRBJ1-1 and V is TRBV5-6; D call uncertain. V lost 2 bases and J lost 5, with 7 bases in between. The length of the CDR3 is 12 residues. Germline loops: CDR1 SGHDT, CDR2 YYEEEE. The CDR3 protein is CASSFAGTEAFF. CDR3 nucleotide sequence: TGTGCCAGCAGCTTTGCGGGTACTGAAGCTTTCTTT. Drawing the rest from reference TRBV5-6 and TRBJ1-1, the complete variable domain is DAGVTQSPTHLIKTRGQQVTLRCSPKSGHDTVSWYQQALGQGPQFIFQYYEEEERQRGNFPDRFSGHQFPNYSSELNVNALLLGDSALYLCASSFAGTEAFFGQGTRLTVV.

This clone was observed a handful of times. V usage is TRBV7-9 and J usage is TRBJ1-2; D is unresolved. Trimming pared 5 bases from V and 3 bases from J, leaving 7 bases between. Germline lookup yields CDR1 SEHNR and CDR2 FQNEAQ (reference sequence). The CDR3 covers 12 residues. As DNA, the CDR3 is TGTGCCAGCAGCCCTACGGACTATGGCTACACCTTC. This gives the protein CASSPTDYGYTF.

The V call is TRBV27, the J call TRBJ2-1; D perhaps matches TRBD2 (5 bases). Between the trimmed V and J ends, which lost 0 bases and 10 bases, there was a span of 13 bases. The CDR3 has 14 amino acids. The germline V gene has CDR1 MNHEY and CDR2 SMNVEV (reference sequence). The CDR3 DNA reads TGTGCCAGCAGTTTATCCCCCCCTGGGGAGGAGCAGTTCTTC. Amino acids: CASSLSPPGEEQFF.

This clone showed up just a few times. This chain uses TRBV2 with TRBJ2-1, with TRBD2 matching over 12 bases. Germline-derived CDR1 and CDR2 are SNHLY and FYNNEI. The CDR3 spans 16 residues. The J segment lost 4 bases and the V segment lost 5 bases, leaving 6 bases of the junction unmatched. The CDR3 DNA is TGTGCCAGCAGTCCCGGACTAGCGGGGAATTACAATGAGCAGTTCTTC. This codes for CASSPGLAGNYNEQFF.

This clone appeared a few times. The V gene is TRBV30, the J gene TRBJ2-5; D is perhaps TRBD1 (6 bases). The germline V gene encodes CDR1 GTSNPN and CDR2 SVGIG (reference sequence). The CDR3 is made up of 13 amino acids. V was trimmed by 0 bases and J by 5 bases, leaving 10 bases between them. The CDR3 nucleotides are TGTGCCTGGAGTGTACAGGGACGTGAGACCCAGTACTTC. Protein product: CAWSVQGRETQYF.

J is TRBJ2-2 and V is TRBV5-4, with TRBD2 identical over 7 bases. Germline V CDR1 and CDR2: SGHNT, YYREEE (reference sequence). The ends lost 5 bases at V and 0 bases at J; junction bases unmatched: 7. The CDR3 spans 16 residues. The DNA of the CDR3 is TGTGCCAGCAGTTATTTAGCGGGTGCGAACACCGGGGAGCTGTTTTTT. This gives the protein CASSYLAGANTGELFF.

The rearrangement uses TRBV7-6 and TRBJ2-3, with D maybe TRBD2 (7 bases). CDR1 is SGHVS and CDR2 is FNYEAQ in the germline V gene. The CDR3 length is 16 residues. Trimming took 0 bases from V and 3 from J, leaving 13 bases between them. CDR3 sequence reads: CASSLAGGPGTDTQYF. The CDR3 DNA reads TGTGCCAGCAGCTTAGCCGGGGGGCCCGGGACAGATACGCAGTATTTT.

This CDR3 reads CASSSGAGGYNNEQFF. DNA of the CDR3: TGCGCCAGCAGCTCAGGGGCAGGGGGCTACAACAATGAGCAGTTCTTC. This rearrangement joins TRBV5-1 to TRBJ2-3; 8 bases fit TRBD1. Near its end, the DNA agrees better with TRBJ2-1, so the J call may be wrong. Germline V gives CDR1 SGHRS, CDR2 YFSETQ. The length of the CDR3 is 16 residues.

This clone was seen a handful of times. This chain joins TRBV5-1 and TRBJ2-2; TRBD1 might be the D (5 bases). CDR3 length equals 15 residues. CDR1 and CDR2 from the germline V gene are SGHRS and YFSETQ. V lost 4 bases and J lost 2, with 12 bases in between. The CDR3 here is CASSGQGDNTGELFF. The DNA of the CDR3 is TGCGCCAGCAGCGGACAAGGGGATAACACCGGGGAGCTGTTTTTT.

DNA for the CDR3: TGCGCCAGCAGCTCTGGACAGGGGGCGATTCTTGAAAAACTGTTTTTT. Its translation is CASSSGQGAILEKLFF. V gene TRBV5-1 combines with J gene TRBJ1-4; TRBD1 matches at 11 bases. There are 16 residues in the CDR3. Per the germline V gene, CDR1 is SGHRS and CDR2 is YFSETQ. V was clipped by 3 bases and J by 7 bases; unmatched bases: 8.